A selection of T cell receptor beta chains follows, all from one sample in a study of CD8 T cells in ankylosing spondylitis. A single record per CDR3 protein comes from TCRdb applying MiXCR to the 5' RACE reads. In the table there are about 240,000 distinct CDR3 sequences, about 11% of which are singletons. The sample comprised blood, either unsorted or a sorted T cell fraction (not recorded which). These receptors came from a male donor with ankylosing spondylitis or in good health (not recorded which). CDR3s include the opening cysteine and the closing phenylalanine or tryptophan.

v_gene	len	j_gene	CDR3aa
TRBV5-1	15	TRBJ2-1	CASSLTLSSYNEQFF
TRBV7-2	16	TRBJ2-5	CASSLVLPSGTETQYF
TRBV28	14	TRBJ2-7	CASSFLLASYEQYF
TRBV6-1	14	TRBJ1-1	CASSDGETNTEAFF
TRBV5-1	16	TRBJ1-4	CASSLDAQDGNEKLFF
TRBV20-1	19	TRBJ2-5	CSARAHRGLAGGKQETQYF
TRBV20-1	10	TRBJ2-7	CSASHGEQYF
TRBV11-2	16	TRBJ1-2	CASSPDGRQFFYGYTF
TRBV11-1	15	TRBJ2-1	CASSLIHISYNEQFF
TRBV29-1	16	TRBJ2-4	CSVGGLAGRGINIQYF
TRBV19	11	TRBJ2-1	CAIATGDEQFF
TRBV28	14	TRBJ2-1	CASSHLRGRREQFF
TRBV5-1	15	TRBJ2-1	CASSFGAGGLREQFF
TRBV7-8	14	TRBJ2-7	CASSFAGGGNEQYF
TRBV24-1	16	TRBJ2-1	CATSDLAAGIYNEQFF
TRBV7-9	14	TRBJ2-7	CASSLAPLFDEQYF
TRBV20-1	11	TRBJ1-3	CSALETNTIYF
TRBV7-2	15	TRBJ1-2	CASSLITGIDYGYTF
TRBV6-5	15	TRBJ2-2	CASSSGTGLGGELFF
TRBV5-1	18	TRBJ2-2	CASSQGLAGGLNTGELFF
TRBV7-8	15	TRBJ1-2	CASSLEDRGYYGYTF